The sequence of this T cell receptor (beta chain) was determined in a study of CD8 T cells in ankylosing spondylitis. Findings and caveats of the study: According to the report, clones linked to the disease were significantly enriched in matched synovial fluid samples taken from ankylosing spondylitis patients.

TCRdb used MiXCR to reprocess the 5' RACE reads, holding one entry per CDR3 protein. The repertoire holds approximately 190,000 distinct CDR3 sequences, with around 13% as singletons. This clonotype was seen repeatedly, ten times or more. Its specificity is unknown. The sample consisted of blood, either unsorted or a sorted T cell fraction (not recorded which). The sequence was obtained from a female donor with ankylosing spondylitis or in good health (not recorded which).

The CDR3 nucleotides read TGTGCCAGCACCTACGGGGCCGATACGCAGTATTTT. Protein product: CASTYGADTQYF. This sequence joins TRBV28 and TRBJ2-3; possibly TRBD1 or TRBD2 for D (5 bases each). The CDR3 spans 12 residues. Trimming removed 7 bases at V and 6 bases at J, with 11 bases between. Germline CDR1 reads MDHEN; CDR2 reads SYDVKM.